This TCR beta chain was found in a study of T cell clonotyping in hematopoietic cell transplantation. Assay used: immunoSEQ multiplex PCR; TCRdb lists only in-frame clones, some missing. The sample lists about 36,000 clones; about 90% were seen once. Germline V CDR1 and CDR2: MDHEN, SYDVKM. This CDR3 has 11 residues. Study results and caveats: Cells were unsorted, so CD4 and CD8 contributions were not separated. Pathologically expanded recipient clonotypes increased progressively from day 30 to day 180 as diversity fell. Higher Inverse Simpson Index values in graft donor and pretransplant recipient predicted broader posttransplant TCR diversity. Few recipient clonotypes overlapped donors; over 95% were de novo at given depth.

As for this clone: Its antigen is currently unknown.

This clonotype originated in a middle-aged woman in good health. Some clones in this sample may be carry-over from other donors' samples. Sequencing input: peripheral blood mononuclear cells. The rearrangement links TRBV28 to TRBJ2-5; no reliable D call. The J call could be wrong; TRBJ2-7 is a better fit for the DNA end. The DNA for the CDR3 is TGTGCCAGCAGTAACTCCTACGAGCAGTACTTC. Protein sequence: CASSNSYEQYF.